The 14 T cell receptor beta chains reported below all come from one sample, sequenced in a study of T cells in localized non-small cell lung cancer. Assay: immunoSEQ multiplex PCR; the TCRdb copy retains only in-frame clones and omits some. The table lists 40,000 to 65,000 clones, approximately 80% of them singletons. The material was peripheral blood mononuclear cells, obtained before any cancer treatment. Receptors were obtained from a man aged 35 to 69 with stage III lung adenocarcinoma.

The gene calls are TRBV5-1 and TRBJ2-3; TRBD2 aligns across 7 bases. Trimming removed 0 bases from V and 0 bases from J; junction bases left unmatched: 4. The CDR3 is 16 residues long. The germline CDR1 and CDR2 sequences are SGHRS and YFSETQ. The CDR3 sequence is CASSLVASGSTDTQYF. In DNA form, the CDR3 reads TGCGCCAGCAGCTTGGTGGCTAGCGGTAGCACAGATACGCAGTATTTT.

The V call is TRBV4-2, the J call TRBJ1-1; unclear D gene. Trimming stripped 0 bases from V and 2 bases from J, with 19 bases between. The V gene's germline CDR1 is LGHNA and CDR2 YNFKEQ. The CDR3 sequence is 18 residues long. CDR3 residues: CASSQDQTNTEFNTEAFF. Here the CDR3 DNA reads TGTGCCAGCAGCCAAGATCAGACCAATACCGAGTTTAACACTGAAGCTTTCTTT.

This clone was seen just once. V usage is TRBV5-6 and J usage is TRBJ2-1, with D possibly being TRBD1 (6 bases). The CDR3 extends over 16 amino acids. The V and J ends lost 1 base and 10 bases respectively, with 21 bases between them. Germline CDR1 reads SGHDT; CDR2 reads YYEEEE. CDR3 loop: CASSLPLGAGVYEQFF. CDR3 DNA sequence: TGTGCCAGCAGCTTGCCCTTAGGCGCAGGGGTATACGAGCAGTTCTTC.

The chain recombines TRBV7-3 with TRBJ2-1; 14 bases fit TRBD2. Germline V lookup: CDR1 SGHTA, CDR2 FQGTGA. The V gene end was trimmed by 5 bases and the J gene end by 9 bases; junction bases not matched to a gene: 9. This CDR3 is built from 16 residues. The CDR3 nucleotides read TGTGCCAGCAGCGCCCTGGGACTAGCGGGAGTAGGTGAGCAGTTCTTC. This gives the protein CASSALGLAGVGEQFF. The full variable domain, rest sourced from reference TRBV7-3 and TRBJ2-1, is GAGVSQTPSNKVTEKGKYVELRCDPISGHTALYWYRQSLGQGPEFLIYFQGTGAADDSGLPNDRFFAVRPEGSVSTLKIQRTERGDSAVYLCASSALGLAGVGEQFFGPGTRLTVL.

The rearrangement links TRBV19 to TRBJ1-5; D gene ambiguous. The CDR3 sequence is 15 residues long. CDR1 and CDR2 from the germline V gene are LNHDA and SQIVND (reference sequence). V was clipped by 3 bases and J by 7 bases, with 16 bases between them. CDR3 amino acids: CASSMEVGLPQPQHF. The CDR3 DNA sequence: TGTGCCAGTAGTATGGAGGTTGGATTGCCGCAGCCCCAGCATTTT.

The CDR3 is CASSQDLAGGLLSIQYF. The CDR3 coding sequence is TGCGCCAGCAGCCAAGATCTCGCGGGGGGCCTACTGAGCATTCAGTACTTC. The rearrangement links TRBV4-3 to TRBJ2-4, with TRBD2 identical over 8 bases. This CDR3 is built from 17 residues. The germline CDR1 and CDR2 sequences are LGHNA and YSLEER. Trimming cost V 0 bases and J 9 bases; bases outside gene matches: 13.

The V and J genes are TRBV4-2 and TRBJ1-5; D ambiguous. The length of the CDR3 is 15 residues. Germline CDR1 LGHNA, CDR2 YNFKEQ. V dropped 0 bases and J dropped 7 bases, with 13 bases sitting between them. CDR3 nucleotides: TGTGCCAGCAGCCAAGAGGGGAGGGATCAGCAGCCCCAGCATTTT. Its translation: CASSQEGRDQQPQHF.

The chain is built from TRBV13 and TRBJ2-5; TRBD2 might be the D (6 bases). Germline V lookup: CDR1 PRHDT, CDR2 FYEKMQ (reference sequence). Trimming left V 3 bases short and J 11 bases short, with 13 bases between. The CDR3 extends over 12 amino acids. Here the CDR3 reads CASSFKWREQYF. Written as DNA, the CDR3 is TGTGCCAGCAGCTTCAAATGGAGGGAGCAGTACTTC.

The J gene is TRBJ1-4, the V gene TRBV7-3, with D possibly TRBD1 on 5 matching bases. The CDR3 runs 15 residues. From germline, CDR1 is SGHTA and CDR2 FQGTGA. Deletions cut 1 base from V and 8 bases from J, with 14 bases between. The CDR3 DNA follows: TGTGCCAGCAGCTTAAACGGCAGGGAGGGGGAAAAACTGTTTTTT. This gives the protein CASSLNGREGEKLFF. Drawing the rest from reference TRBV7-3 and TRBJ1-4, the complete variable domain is GAGVSQTPSNKVTEKGKYVELRCDPISGHTALYWYRQSLGQGPEFLIYFQGTGAADDSGLPNDRFFAVRPEGSVSTLKIQRTERGDSAVYLCASSLNGREGEKLFFGSGTQLSVL.

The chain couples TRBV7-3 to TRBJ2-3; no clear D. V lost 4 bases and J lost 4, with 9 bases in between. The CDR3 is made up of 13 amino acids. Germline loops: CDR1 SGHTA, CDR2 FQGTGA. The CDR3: CASSSTPPDTQYF. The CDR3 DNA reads TGTGCCAGCAGCTCCACACCTCCAGATACGCAGTATTTT.

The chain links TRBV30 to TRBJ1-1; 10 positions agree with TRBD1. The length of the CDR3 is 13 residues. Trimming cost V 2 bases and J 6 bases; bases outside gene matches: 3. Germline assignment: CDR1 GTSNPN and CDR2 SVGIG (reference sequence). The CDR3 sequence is CAWSRDRGPEAFF. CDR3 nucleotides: TGTGCCTGGAGTAGAGACAGGGGGCCTGAAGCTTTCTTT.

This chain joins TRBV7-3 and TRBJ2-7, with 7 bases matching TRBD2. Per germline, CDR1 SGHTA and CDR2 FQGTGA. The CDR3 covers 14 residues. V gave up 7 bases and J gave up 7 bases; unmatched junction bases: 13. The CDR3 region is CASNAPAAAGEQYF. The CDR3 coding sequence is TGTGCCAGCAACGCCCCGGCGGCAGCGGGGGAGCAGTACTTC.

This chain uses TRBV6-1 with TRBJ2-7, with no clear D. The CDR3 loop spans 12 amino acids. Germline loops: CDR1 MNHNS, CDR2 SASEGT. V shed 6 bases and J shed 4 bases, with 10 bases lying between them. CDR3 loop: CASSQTRYEQYF. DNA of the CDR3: TGTGCCAGCAGCCAAACGAGGTACGAGCAGTACTTC.

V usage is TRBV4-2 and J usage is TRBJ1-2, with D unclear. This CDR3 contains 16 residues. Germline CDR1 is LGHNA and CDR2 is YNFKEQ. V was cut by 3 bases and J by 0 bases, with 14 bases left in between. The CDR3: CASSHTGSVPNYGYTF. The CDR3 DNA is TGTGCCAGCAGCCATACCGGCAGTGTCCCTAACTATGGCTACACCTTC.